Listed below are T cell receptor beta chains from one sample, sequenced in a study of blood T cell repertoires in COVID-19. Profiled with immunoSEQ multiplex PCR; TCRdb holds only in-frame clones, not every one. The data contain roughly 64,000 clones, over 60% of them singletons. The sequencing sample was made of peripheral blood. These receptor sequences come from a human donor in a cohort sampled during active COVID-19. The CDR3 runs from the conserved cysteine through the conserved F or W.

j_call cdr3_length v_call cdr3_aa
TRBJ2-5 17 TRBV3-1/TRBV3-2 CASSHDLPGTSGETQYF
TRBJ1-3 15 TRBV24-1 CATLRSESSGNTIYF
TRBJ2-5 14 TRBV5-6 CASSHGLPQETQYF
TRBJ2-7 16 TRBV7-9 CASSPNPGQGPYEQYF
TRBJ2-2 13 TRBV6-5 CASSYQQTGELFF
TRBJ2-3 17 TRBV28 CASSLVSGGAGTDTQYF
TRBJ1-6 11 TRBV28 CASSLTGGLHF
TRBJ2-7 13 TRBV10-3 CAIRLTGSYEQYF
TRBJ2-2 15 TRBV9 CASSVVGGPTGELFF
TRBJ2-7 16 TRBV5-4 CASSRGSGATTGEQYF
TRBJ2-1 18 TRBV27 CASSRFGGYSKGNNEQFF
TRBJ2-7 15 TRBV2 CASSVGTGQTYEQYF
TRBJ1-5 15 TRBV7-8 CASSLNRGGNQPQHF
TRBJ2-7 14 TRBV6-5 CASGWGQGKNEQYF
TRBJ2-3 14 TRBV19 CASSNRQGGDTQYF
TRBJ2-3 17 TRBV9 CASSRGGVMPSTDTQYF
TRBJ2-5 15 TRBV4-3 CASSPTGTSGETQYF
TRBJ1-1 15 TRBV5-1 CASSLGTGVDTEAFF
TRBJ2-7 16 TRBV4-1 CASSQVSGGGIYEQYF
TRBJ1-1 19 TRBV7-8 CASSRRIQGASGWDTEAFF
TRBJ2-7 17 TRBV4-1 CASSQDLSGGHSYEQYF
TRBJ2-7 16 TRBV24-1 CATSDRDSTRSYEQYF
TRBJ2-3 16 TRBV5-4 CASSPVGQGNTDTQYF
TRBJ1-2 15 TRBV7-9 CASSSGEGANYGYTF
TRBJ2-7 13 TRBV2 CASSEVASQGGYF
TRBJ1-1 12 TRBV19 CASSIDNSEAFF
TRBJ2-2 19 TRBV5-4 CASSSDQGGGRVNTGELFF